This T cell receptor (beta chain) was identified in a study of response to subunit inactivated influenza vaccine. Points from the study as a whole: Authors proposed each seasonal influenza vaccination draws in few new T cells.

Each CDR3 protein gets one entry after TCRdb re-called the RT-PCR reads with MiXCR. The sample consists of hundreds of thousands of distinct CDR3 sequences, about 8% of them appearing once. Note on this clonotype: Its target is unknown.

V lost 5 bases, J lost 3 bases, and 11 bases stayed unmatched. Germline V gene data show CDR1 as MNHNS and CDR2 as SASEGT. The CDR3 runs 16 residues. The rearrangement joins TRBV6-1 to TRBJ2-7; TRBD1 aligns across 9 bases. The input for sequencing was PBMCs from blood, taken approximately 25 months after vaccination. This clonotype originated in a man aged 50-75 years who received an inactivated influenza vaccine. CDR3 loop: CASSTQTGQGLYEQYF. CDR3 in DNA: TGTGCCAGCAGTACCCAAACGGGACAGGGTCTCTACGAGCAGTACTTC.